The sequence of this T cell receptor beta chain was determined in a study of blood T cells in healthy people across ages. Looking at the study overall: With template switching, about one barcoded beta molecule was captured per two T cells.

CDR1 and CDR2 (germline): SEHNR, FQNEAQ (reference sequence). The CDR3 is 14 residues long. The V end lost 5 bases, the J end lost 6 bases, and 17 bases lay between the germline ends. Primers used in a second PCR of roughly 7 to 11 cycles were a sample-barcoded 5' primer and a J-beta primer mix. TCRdb re-called the 5' RACE reads with MiXCR, one entry per CDR3 protein. This sample has 1,100,000 or so distinct CDR3 sequences, with more than 35% found just once. Per-sample PBMC isolation yielded at least 6 million cells. Findings of the study overall: The study found more naive CD4+ cells and higher diversity in long-lived than aged donors. CMV status of donors was unknown, possibly confounding expanded clonotype changes.

Comment on this clonotype: Its specificity is not known.

The genes are TRBV7-9 and TRBJ2-7; D remains unclear. The TCR comes from a woman between 55 and 75 years old in good health. Sample: blood. CDR3 DNA: TGTGCCAGCAGCCCCATAAGTCCCTCCGGCGAGCAGTACTTC. Protein sequence: CASSPISPSGEQYF.